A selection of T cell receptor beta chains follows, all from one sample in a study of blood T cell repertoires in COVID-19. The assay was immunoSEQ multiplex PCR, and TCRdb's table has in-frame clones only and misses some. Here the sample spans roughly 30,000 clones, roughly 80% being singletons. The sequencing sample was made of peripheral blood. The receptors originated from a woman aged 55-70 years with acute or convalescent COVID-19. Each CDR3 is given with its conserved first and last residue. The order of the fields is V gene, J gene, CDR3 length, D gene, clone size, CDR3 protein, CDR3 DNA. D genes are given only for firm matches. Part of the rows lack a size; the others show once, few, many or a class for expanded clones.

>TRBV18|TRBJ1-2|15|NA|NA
CASSQLIASSYGYTF
TGTGCCAGCTCACAACTTATCGCATCTTCCTATGGCTACACCTTC
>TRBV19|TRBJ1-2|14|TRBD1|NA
CATKNQGAGYGYTF
TGTGCCACTAAAAACCAGGGGGCCGGCTATGGCTACACCTTC
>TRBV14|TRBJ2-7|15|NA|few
CASSQGQGRAYEQYF
TGTGCCAGCAGCCAAGGTCAGGGCAGGGCGTACGAGCAGTACTTC
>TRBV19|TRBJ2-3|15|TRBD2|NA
CASKASGGITDTQYF
TGTGCCAGTAAGGCTAGCGGGGGCATCACAGATACGCAGTATTTT
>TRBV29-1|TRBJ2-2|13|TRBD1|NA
CSGDRGLGGELFF
TGCAGCGGGGACAGGGGGCTGGGCGGGGAGCTGTTTTTT
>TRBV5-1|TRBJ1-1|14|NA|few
CASSLSIANTEAFF
TGCGCCAGCAGCTTGTCAATAGCGAACACTGAAGCTTTCTTT
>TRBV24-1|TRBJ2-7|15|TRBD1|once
CATSDPRTGVHEQYF
TGTGCCACCAGTGACCCTCGGACAGGGGTGCACGAGCAGTACTTC
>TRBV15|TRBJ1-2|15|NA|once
CATSRGQQTNYGYTF
TGTGCCACCAGCAGAGGACAGCAAACTAACTATGGCTACACCTTC
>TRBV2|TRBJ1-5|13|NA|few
CASSSGRDQPQHF
TGTGCCAGCAGCTCCGGCAGGGATCAGCCCCAGCATTTT
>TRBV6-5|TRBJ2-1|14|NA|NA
CASSAIRDSPEQFF
TGTGCCAGCAGCGCTATTAGGGACTCTCCGGAGCAGTTCTTC
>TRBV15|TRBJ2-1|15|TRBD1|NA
CATSTRQGKRNEQFF
TGTGCCACCAGCACGAGACAGGGGAAGAGGAATGAGCAGTTCTTC
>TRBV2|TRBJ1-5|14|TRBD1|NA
CASVRDRAGQPQHF
TGTGCCAGCGTACGGGACAGGGCGGGTCAGCCCCAGCATTTT
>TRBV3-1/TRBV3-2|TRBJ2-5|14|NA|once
CASSQDPRKETQYF
TGTGCCAGCAGCCAAGATCCCCGTAAAGAGACCCAGTACTTC
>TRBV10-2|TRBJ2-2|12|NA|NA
CASLSSNGELFF
TGCGCCAGCTTGTCTAGTAACGGGGAGCTGTTTTTT
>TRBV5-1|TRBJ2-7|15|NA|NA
CASSVDSSSSYEQYF
TGCGCCAGCAGCGTAGACAGTTCCAGCTCCTACGAGCAGTACTTC
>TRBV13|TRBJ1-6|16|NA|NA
CASSLQGGSYNSPLHF
TGTGCCAGCAGCTTACAAGGGGGCTCCTATAATTCACCCCTCCACTTT
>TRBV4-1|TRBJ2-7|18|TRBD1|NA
CASSQERYGTGDPGEQYF
TGCGCCAGCAGCCAAGAGAGGTACGGGACAGGGGATCCGGGCGAGCAGTACTTC
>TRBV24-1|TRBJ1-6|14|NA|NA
CATSAGAPNSPLHF
TGTGCCACCAGTGCTGGGGCACCTAATTCACCCCTCCACTTT
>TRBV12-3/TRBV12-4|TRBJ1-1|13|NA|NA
CASLRGQGTEAFF
TGTGCCAGCCTCAGGGGTCAGGGGACTGAAGCTTTCTTT
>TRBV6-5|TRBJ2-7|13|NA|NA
CASNGRGIYEQYF
TGTGCCAGCAATGGGAGGGGGATATACGAGCAGTACTTC
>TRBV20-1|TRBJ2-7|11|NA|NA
CSASIATEQYF
TGCAGTGCTAGCATAGCGACCGAGCAGTACTTC
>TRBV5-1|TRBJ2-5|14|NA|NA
CASSYNGGVETQYF
TGCGCCAGCAGCTATAACGGAGGGGTAGAGACCCAGTACTTC
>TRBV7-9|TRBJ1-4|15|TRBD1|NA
CASSRAGGTNEKLFF
TGTGCCAGCAGCCGAGCAGGGGGGACTAATGAAAAACTGTTTTTT
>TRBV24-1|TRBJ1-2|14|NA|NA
CATSDRSSNYGYTF
TGTGCCACCAGTGATCGGAGTTCTAACTATGGCTACACCTTC
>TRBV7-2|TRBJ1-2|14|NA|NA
CASSPRSTAYGYTF
TGTGCCAGCAGCCCCCGTTCTACAGCCTATGGCTACACCTTC
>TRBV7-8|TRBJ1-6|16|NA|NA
CASSLVAGLETSPLHF
TGTGCCAGCAGCTTAGTGGCGGGGCTGGAGACTTCACCCCTCCACTTT
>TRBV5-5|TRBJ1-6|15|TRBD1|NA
CASRATGGYNSPLHF
TGTGCCAGCAGGGCTACAGGGGGCTATAATTCACCCCTCCACTTT
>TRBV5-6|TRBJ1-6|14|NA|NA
CASSSRDTYSPLHF
TGTGCCAGCAGCTCCCGGGACACCTATTCACCCCTCCACTTT
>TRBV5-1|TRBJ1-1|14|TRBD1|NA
CASSLEGRGSEAFF
TGCGCCAGCAGCTTGGAGGGCAGGGGGAGTGAAGCTTTCTTT
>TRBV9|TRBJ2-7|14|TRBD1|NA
CASTPGTGGYEQYF
TGTGCCAGCACACCAGGGACAGGGGGCTACGAGCAGTACTTC
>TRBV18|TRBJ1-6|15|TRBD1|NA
CASSPRTGSDSPLHF
TGTGCCAGCTCACCCCGGACAGGGAGCGATTCACCCCTCCACTTT
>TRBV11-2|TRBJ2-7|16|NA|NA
CASSFSPWGGEYEQYF
TGTGCCAGCAGCTTCTCCCCTTGGGGCGGGGAGTACGAGCAGTACTTC
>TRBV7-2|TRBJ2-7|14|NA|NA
CASSLAPGSYEQYF
TGTGCCAGCAGCTTAGCGCCAGGTTCCTACGAGCAGTACTTC
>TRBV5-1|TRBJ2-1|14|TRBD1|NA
CASSLGQGADEQFF
TGCGCCAGCAGCTTGGGACAGGGGGCCGATGAGCAGTTCTTC
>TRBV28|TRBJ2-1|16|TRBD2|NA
CASSFSPSGGRNEQFF
TGTGCCAGCAGTTTCAGCCCTAGCGGGGGCAGGAATGAGCAGTTCTTC
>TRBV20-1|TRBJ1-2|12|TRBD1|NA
CSASEGGHGYTF
TGCAGTGCTAGTGAAGGGGGCCATGGCTACACCTTC
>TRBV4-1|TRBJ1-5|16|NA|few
CASSQDGVTYNQPQHF
TGCGCCAGCAGCCAAGACGGGGTTACATACAATCAGCCCCAGCATTTT
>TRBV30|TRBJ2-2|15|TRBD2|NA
CAWSVIAGLTGELFF
TGTGCCTGGAGTGTCATAGCGGGGCTCACCGGGGAGCTGTTTTTT
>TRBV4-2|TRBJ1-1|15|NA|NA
CASSQARTGNTEAFF
TGTGCCAGCAGCCAAGCCCGAACAGGGAACACTGAAGCTTTCTTT
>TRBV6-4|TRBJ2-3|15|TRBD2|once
CASSGLAGGTDTQYF
TGTGCCAGCAGTGGACTAGCGGGGGGAACGGATACGCAGTATTTT
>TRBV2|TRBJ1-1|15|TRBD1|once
CASKGTAYGDTEAFF
TGTGCCAGCAAAGGGACAGCGTACGGCGACACTGAAGCTTTCTTT
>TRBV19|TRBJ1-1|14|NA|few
CASSPSTGDTEAFF
TGTGCCAGTAGCCCCTCCACGGGGGACACTGAAGCTTTCTTT
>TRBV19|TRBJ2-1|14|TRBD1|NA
CASKIGTGAAEQFF
TGTGCCAGTAAAATCGGGACAGGGGCCGCTGAGCAGTTCTTC
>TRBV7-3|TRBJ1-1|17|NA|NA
CASSLGSPTEGVTEAFF
TGTGCCAGCAGCTTAGGGTCCCCGACAGAAGGGGTCACTGAAGCTTTCTTT
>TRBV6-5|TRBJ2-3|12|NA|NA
CASSLSRDTQYF
TGTGCCAGCAGTTTGAGCAGGGATACGCAGTATTTT
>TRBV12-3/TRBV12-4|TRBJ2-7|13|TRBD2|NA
CASSRVTSGVQYF
TGTGCCAGCAGTAGAGTGACTAGCGGAGTGCAGTACTTC
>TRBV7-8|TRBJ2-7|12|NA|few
CASSLAARVQYF
TGTGCCAGCAGCTTAGCGGCCAGGGTTCAGTACTTC
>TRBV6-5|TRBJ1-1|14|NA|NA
CASNVRGALGEAFF
TGTGCCAGCAATGTACGGGGGGCGTTGGGTGAAGCTTTCTTT
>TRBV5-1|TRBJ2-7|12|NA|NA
CASSLGHHEQYF
TGCGCCAGCAGCTTGGGACATCACGAGCAGTACTTC
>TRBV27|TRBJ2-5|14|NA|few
CASSKEGSQETQYF
TGTGCCAGCAGTAAGGAGGGGTCCCAAGAGACCCAGTACTTC
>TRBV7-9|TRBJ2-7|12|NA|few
CASSLQSYEQYF
TGTGCCAGCAGCTTACAATCCTACGAGCAGTACTTC
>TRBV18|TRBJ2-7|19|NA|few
CASPRGMQQTPRFSYEQYF
TGTGCCAGCCCCCGGGGGATGCAACAAACCCCACGGTTTTCCTACGAGCAGTACTTC
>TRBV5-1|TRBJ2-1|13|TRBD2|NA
CASLAGVGNEQFF
TGCGCCAGTTTAGCGGGGGTGGGGAATGAGCAGTTCTTC
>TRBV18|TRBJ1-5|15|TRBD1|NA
CASSPGGGKSQPQHF
TGTGCCAGCTCACCAGGAGGGGGCAAGAGCCAGCCCCAGCATTTT